One and the same sample provided the 22 T cell receptor beta chains below, sequenced in a study of blood T cell repertoires in COVID-19. TCRdb's copy holds only in-frame clones and misses some; the assay was immunoSEQ multiplex PCR. The sample lists 250,000 or so clones, 88% seen once, with over 1.3% in the top ten. The sequenced material came from peripheral blood. These receptors came from a man older than 75 with acute or convalescent COVID-19.

This chain joins TRBV3-1 (or the pseudogene TRBV3-2) and TRBJ2-1, with a possible D match to TRBD1 (6 bases). V gave up 4 bases and J gave up 4 bases, with 17 bases separating them. The germline V gene encodes CDR1 LGHDT and CDR2 YNNKEL (reference sequence). CDR3 length: 16 residues. The CDR3, as DNA: TGTGCCAGCAGCCTCATTAGTGGGGGCTCGTACAATGAGCAGTTCTTC. Translating it yields CASSLISGGSYNEQFF.

The chain links TRBV2 to TRBJ1-1; D gene unclear. Trimming pared 8 bases from V and 1 base from J, leaving 11 bases between. There are 13 residues in the CDR3. From germline, CDR1 is SNHLY and CDR2 FYNNEI. The CDR3 here is CASRGDANTEAFF. The CDR3 bases are TGTGCCAGCCGGGGAGACGCGAACACTGAAGCTTTCTTT.

The chain couples TRBV28 to TRBJ1-1; D is undetermined. Per germline, CDR1 MDHEN and CDR2 SYDVKM. CDR3 length: 13 amino acids. Trimming cost V 5 bases and J 8 bases, with 15 bases left between them. CDR3 nucleotides: TGTGCCAGCAGTCCCCCCGGGTCTCTAGAAGCTTTCTTT. The encoded protein is CASSPPGSLEAFF.

The gene calls are TRBV11-2 and TRBJ2-2; 8 bases map to TRBD1. Trimming cost V 5 bases and J 4 bases; bases outside gene matches: 15. The CDR3 is 18 amino acids. Germline CDR1 reads SGHAT; CDR2 reads FQNNGV. The CDR3 nucleotides are TGTGCCAGCAGCCCAAAAAGTGGTGCAGGGGGCTTCACCGGGGAGCTGTTTTTT. It is translated as CASSPKSGAGGFTGELFF.

The V gene is TRBV5-1, the J gene TRBJ2-7; 8 bases align to TRBD2. Germline V gene lookup returns CDR1 SGHRS and CDR2 YFSETQ. The CDR3 covers 16 residues. Losses at the gene ends were 4 bases for V and 2 bases for J; bases not matched to a gene: 11. CDR3: CASSPLGAGVTYEQYF. CDR3 DNA sequence: TGCGCCAGCAGCCCCCTCGGAGCGGGAGTAACCTACGAGCAGTACTTC.

The gene calls are TRBV7-9 and TRBJ1-4; maybe TRBD1 (5 bases). The germline V gene encodes CDR1 SEHNR and CDR2 FQNEAQ (reference sequence). Trimming pared 5 bases from V and 2 bases from J, leaving 12 bases between. There are 15 residues in the CDR3. In DNA form, the CDR3 reads TGTGCCAGCAGCGTCCAGGGAAAGACTAATGAAAAACTGTTTTTT. It yields the protein CASSVQGKTNEKLFF.

V is TRBV28 and J is TRBJ1-5; tentative D call: TRBD1 (6 bases). Germline values: CDR1 MDHEN, CDR2 SYDVKM. With 7 bases removed from V and 0 bases from J, the gap between germline ends came to 22 bases. CDR3 size: 18 residues. CDR3 region: CASKVTGGGLGSNQPQHF. CDR3 nucleotides: TGTGCCAGCAAGGTAACGGGGGGCGGCTTAGGTAGCAATCAGCCCCAGCATTTT.

This sequence joins TRBV6-5 and TRBJ1-1; the D is unclear. CDR3 length: 13 residues. With 5 bases removed from V and 4 bases from J, the gap between germline ends came to 11 bases. CDR1 MNHEY and CDR2 SVGAGI come from the germline V gene. CDR3 protein: CASSTERGTEAFF. CDR3 DNA: TGTGCCAGCAGTACCGAACGAGGCACTGAAGCTTTCTTT.

This chain joins TRBV18 and TRBJ2-6, with D perhaps TRBD2 (6 bases). The V gene lost 0 bases and the J gene lost 5 bases, with 8 bases spanning the gap. The CDR3 is 15 amino acids. Germline values: CDR1 KGHSH, CDR2 LQKENI. CDR3: CASSPPGLWANVLTF. CDR3 nucleotides: TGTGCCAGCTCACCACCGGGACTCTGGGCCAACGTCCTGACTTTC.

The chain recombines TRBV28 with TRBJ1-1; 8 bases align to TRBD1. Trimming cost V 6 bases and J 0 bases; bases outside gene matches: 6. CDR3 size: 15 residues. CDR1 and CDR2 from the germline V gene are MDHEN and SYDVKM. The CDR3 DNA sequence: TGTGCCAGCAGGGACAGGGTAGGGATGAACACTGAAGCTTTCTTT. Translation gives CASRDRVGMNTEAFF.

This clone was counted between two and nine times. The chain employs TRBV5-1 and TRBJ1-6; D gene ambiguous. V was pared by 0 bases and J by 0 bases, with 4 bases between. Germline assignment: CDR1 SGHRS and CDR2 YFSETQ. The CDR3 spans 15 residues. In DNA, the CDR3 is TGCGCCAGCAGCTTGGAGAGCTCCTATAATTCACCCCTCCACTTT. As protein: CASSLESSYNSPLHF.

The chain employs TRBV2 and TRBJ1-6; TRBD1 matches 7 bases. V lost 6 bases and J lost 14; bases outside the gene matches: 13. Germline-derived CDR1 and CDR2 are SNHLY and FYNNEI. CDR3 length: 14 amino acids. The CDR3 bases are TGTGCCAGCAGAGGAAGTCAGGGGGTTCCGGCCCTCCACTTT. This gives the protein CASRGSQGVPALHF.

A few counts support this clone. The chain has TRBV5-8 and TRBJ1-5; the D gene is possibly TRBD1 (6 bases). The CDR3 extends over 16 amino acids. The germline V and J ends were trimmed by 0 bases and 12 bases, with 22 bases remaining between them. CDR1 and CDR2 from the germline V gene are SGHTS and YDEGEE. The CDR3 sequence: CASSLEVHRRTANQHF. The CDR3 coding sequence is TGTGCCAGCAGCTTGGAGGTGCATCGAAGGACAGCCAACCAGCATTTT. Full variable domain (outside the CDR3, taken from reference TRBV5-8 and TRBJ1-5): EAGVTQSPTHLIKTRGQQATLRCSPISGHTSVYWYQQALGLGLQFLLWYDEGEERNRGNFPPRFSGRQFPNYSSELNVNALELEDSALYLCASSLEVHRRTANQHFGDGTRLSIL.

In the case of this clone: This CDR3 is also generated by other DNA sequences in the sample. V is TRBV3-1 (or the pseudogene TRBV3-2) and J is TRBJ2-3, with TRBD2 identical over 9 bases. The CDR3 has 15 residues. The germline V gene encodes CDR1 LGHDT and CDR2 YNNKEL (reference sequence). Trimming removed 4 bases from V and 1 base from J; junction bases left unmatched: 3. DNA of the CDR3: TGTGCCAGCAGCCCGGGACTAGCCGGCACAGATACGCAGTATTTT. Translating it yields CASSPGLAGTDTQYF.

The genes are TRBV19 and TRBJ1-2; 10 bases agree with TRBD1. The CDR3 contains 17 residues. Per the germline V gene, CDR1 is LNHDA and CDR2 is SQIVND (reference sequence). V was pared by 0 bases and J by 2 bases, with 6 bases of the junction left unmatched. The CDR3 sequence: CASSIDGPGQGNYGYTF. As DNA, the CDR3 is TGTGCCAGTAGTATAGATGGACCGGGACAGGGGAACTATGGCTACACCTTC.

This rearrangement joins TRBV19 to TRBJ2-5; 8 bases agree with TRBD1. CDR1 is LNHDA, CDR2 SQIVND, per germline (reference sequence). This CDR3 comprises 14 residues. The ends lost 7 bases at V and 5 bases at J; junction bases unmatched: 9. The CDR3 region has the DNA TGTGCCAGTATGCCTCAGGGGGCAGGGGAGACCCAGTACTTC. It is translated as CASMPQGAGETQYF.

The chain links TRBV5-8 to TRBJ1-4; TRBD1 aligns across 10 bases. Trimming took 3 bases from V and 5 from J; bases not matched to a gene: 7. The CDR3 is made up of 16 amino acids. The germline CDR1 and CDR2 sequences are SGHTS and YDEGEE. The CDR3, as DNA: TGTGCCAGCAGCTCAATTCCGGGACAGGGGAATGAAAAACTGTTTTTT. Encoded protein: CASSSIPGQGNEKLFF.

This sequence joins TRBV6-2 or TRBV6-3 and TRBJ2-2; possibly TRBD1 for D (6 bases). The CDR3 extends over 18 amino acids. The ends were cut back, 0 bases at V and 4 bases at J, with 18 bases in the middle. Germline values: CDR1 MNHEY, CDR2 SVGEGT. The DNA for the CDR3 is TGTGCCAGCAGTTACTCTCCGGGACACCGAGGGTCCACCGGGGAGCTGTTTTTT. It yields the protein CASSYSPGHRGSTGELFF.

V usage is TRBV7-6 and J usage is TRBJ2-7, with D possibly TRBD2 on 6 matching bases. V dropped 5 bases and J dropped 0 bases, with 14 bases sitting between them. The CDR3 is made up of 15 amino acids. CDR1 and CDR2 (germline): SGHVS, FNYEAQ. The CDR3 sequence is CASSPLGGDSYEQYF. The DNA for the CDR3 is TGTGCCAGCAGCCCCCTGGGCGGGGACTCCTACGAGCAGTACTTC.

The V gene is TRBV4-3, the J gene TRBJ1-5, with TRBD1 as a possible D gene (5 bases). This CDR3 region has 15 residues. Between the trimmed V and J ends, which lost 0 bases and 0 bases, there was a span of 6 bases. CDR1 and CDR2 (germline): LGHNA, YSLEER. CDR3 amino acids: CASSQETDSNQPQHF. CDR3 coding DNA: TGCGCCAGCAGCCAAGAGACAGATAGCAATCAGCCCCAGCATTTT.

This clone was picked up a small number of times. Other DNA sequences in the same sample also yield this CDR3. The J gene is TRBJ2-3, the V gene TRBV7-3; tentative D call: TRBD1 (5 bases). Germline CDR1 is SGHTA and CDR2 is FQGTGA. This CDR3 spans 14 amino acids. With 0 bases removed from V and 1 base from J, the gap between germline ends came to 5 bases. CDR3 nucleotide sequence: TGTGCCAGCAGCTTAACAGGGGGCACAGATACGCAGTATTTT. Its translation: CASSLTGGTDTQYF.

The J gene is TRBJ1-2, the V gene TRBV28; 11 nucleotides align to TRBD1. Trimming took 5 bases from V and 4 from J; bases not matched to a gene: 6. Looked up from germline, CDR1 is MDHEN and CDR2 is SYDVKM. The CDR3 has 15 amino acids. CDR3 in amino acids: CASSVGQGARYGYTF. DNA of the CDR3: TGTGCCAGCAGTGTAGGACAGGGGGCGCGCTATGGCTACACCTTC.